The 10 T cell receptor beta chains given below trace back to one sample, sequenced in a study of response to subunit inactivated influenza vaccine. TCRdb ran MiXCR on the RT-PCR reads and lists one entry per CDR3 protein. The sample shows approximately 730,000 distinct CDR3 sequences, roughly 13% of them seen only once. This material consisted of PBMCs from blood, taken around two weeks before vaccination. The receptors originated from a man aged 50 to 60 who received an inactivated influenza vaccine.

V and J are TRBV12-3 or TRBV12-4 and TRBJ1-1; TRBD1 matches 7 bases. The CDR3 is 17 residues long. V shed 8 bases, J shed 1 base, and the junction held 16 bases outside the gene matches. The CDR3 reads CASQPLTGFGGNTEAFF. CDR3 sequence (DNA): TGTGCCAGCCAACCTTTGACAGGGTTCGGTGGGAACACTGAAGCTTTCTTT.

J is TRBJ1-3 and V is TRBV28; D call uncertain. This CDR3 has 16 amino acids. Germline-derived CDR1 and CDR2 are MDHEN and SYDVKM. V shed 7 bases and J shed 1 base, with 17 bases lying between them. CDR3 loop: CASTSGWTSSGNTIYF. CDR3 coding DNA: TGTGCCAGCACCAGCGGCTGGACGAGTTCTGGAAACACCATATATTTT.

This chain uses TRBV11-2 with TRBJ2-1; perhaps TRBD1 as D (5 bases). V was pared by 1 base and J by 6 bases, with 10 bases between. Germline V CDR1 and CDR2: SGHAT, FQNNGV. The CDR3 is 14 amino acids. The CDR3 bases are TGTGCCAGCAGCTTAGTGGGGCGGCTCAATGAGCAGTTCTTC. As protein: CASSLVGRLNEQFF.

There are a few counts of this clonotype. The V call is TRBV5-1, the J call TRBJ2-3; D might be TRBD2 (6 bases). Germline V gives CDR1 SGHRS, CDR2 YFSETQ. CDR3 length: 14 residues. Deletions cut 4 bases from V and 2 bases from J, with 11 bases between. In nucleotides, the CDR3 is TGCGCCAGCAGCCGGGACTCCACCACAGATACGCAGTATTTT. Translated: CASSRDSTTDTQYF. The full variable domain, its missing parts supplied by reference TRBV5-1 and TRBJ2-3, is KAGVTQTPRYLIKTRGQQVTLSCSPISGHRSVSWYQQTPGQGLQFLFEYFSETQRNKGNFPGRFSGRQFSNSRSEMNVSTLELGDSALYLCASSRDSTTDTQYFGPGTRLTVL.

This clonotype appeared many times. The V call is TRBV9, the J call TRBJ2-5; 13 bases are a match to TRBD2. This CDR3 contains 16 residues. J was trimmed by 1 base and V by 3 bases; bases with no gene match: 3. The V gene's germline CDR1 is SGDLS and CDR2 YYNGEE. The CDR3 DNA sequence: TGTGCCAGCAGCGGAAGACTAGCGGGGGGCCAAGAGACCCAGTACTTC. Amino acids: CASSGRLAGGQETQYF.

This clonotype was seen a few times. This chain joins TRBV7-6 and TRBJ2-3; TRBD2 matches at 9 bases. CDR1 and CDR2 (germline): SGHVS, FNYEAQ. V was pared by 0 bases and J by 0 bases, with 4 bases of the junction left unmatched. This CDR3 has 17 amino acids. The DNA for the CDR3 is TGTGCCAGCAGCTTAGCCCCAACTAGCGGGAGCACAGATACGCAGTATTTT. This sequence encodes CASSLAPTSGSTDTQYF.

The rearrangement uses TRBV20-1 and TRBJ2-2; tentatively, D is TRBD1 (5 bases). The germline gives CDR1 DFQATT, CDR2 SNEGSKA (reference sequence). This CDR3 is built from 13 residues. V lost 2 bases and J lost 6, with 10 bases in between. The CDR3 bases are TGCAGTGCTAGAATGACAGAAGCCGGGGAGCTGTTTTTT. This sequence encodes CSARMTEAGELFF.

The sample holds a few counts of this clonotype. The rearrangement links TRBV7-9 to TRBJ2-7; weak D call: TRBD2 (5 bases). Germline-derived CDR1 and CDR2 are SEHNR and FQNEAQ (reference sequence). V was trimmed by 5 bases and J by 7 bases, leaving 12 bases between them. The CDR3 has 12 residues. This CDR3 is CASSRRTGEQYF. CDR3 nucleotides: TGTGCCAGCAGCCGACGGACTGGGGAGCAGTACTTC.

The V call is TRBV18, the J call TRBJ1-1; 9 nucleotides line up with TRBD1. CDR3 length equals 15 residues. Germline CDR1 reads KGHSH; CDR2 reads LQKENI. V dropped 0 bases and J dropped 2; count of bases not matched to a gene: 1. The chain's CDR3 is CASSPPGQGNTEAFF. The CDR3 coding sequence is TGTGCCAGCTCACCACCGGGACAGGGTAACACTGAAGCTTTCTTT.

The V and J genes are TRBV18 and TRBJ1-2; D gene uncertain. There are 14 residues in the CDR3. Trimming removed 3 bases at V and 8 bases at J, with 16 bases between. The germline V gene has CDR1 KGHSH and CDR2 LQKENI. The CDR3 DNA is TGTGCCAGCTCACCTTCGGAGAGCGCGGACGGCTACACCTTC. Protein sequence: CASSPSESADGYTF.